This T cell receptor (beta chain) was recovered during a study of Ad26.COV2.S vaccination and SARS-CoV-2 variants. As concerns this clone: Its antigen is not known.

The protocol was immunoSEQ multiplex PCR, while the TCRdb copy is restricted to in-frame clones and leaves out a portion. The repertoire includes fewer than 400,000 clones, approximately 90% of them detected once, and over 1.5% sits in the top ten. As for treatment: roughly 19 received Ad26.COV2.S at low or high dose, single or two shots; about five received placebo; per-sample allocation not given. Sample collection was performed on day 63 after the first vaccine or placebo injection. Study findings and constraints: Post-vaccination spike-specific CD8+ and CD4+ T cell responses reportedly had substantial breadth. Comparability of non-spike TCR breadth was observed across vaccine and placebo recipients. Spike-specific TCR breadth was greater in vaccine than placebo recipients.

This sequence was found in a person aged 18-65 years who received the Ad26.COV2.S COVID-19 vaccine or a placebo. The sample here was peripheral blood, taken in a trial of Ad26.COV2.S vaccine versus placebo.

CDR3 nucleotides: TGTGCCAGTAGTCGTGGGGGCCGGGCGGGAGCCCTTCAAGAGACCCAGTACTTC. It specifies CASSRGGRAGALQETQYF. This chain connects TRBV19 to TRBJ2-5; D might be TRBD2 (7 bases). The V gene lost 5 bases and the J gene lost 2 bases, with 24 bases spanning the gap. The CDR3 totals 18 residues. The V gene's germline CDR1 is LNHDA and CDR2 SQIVND (reference sequence).